The 29 T cell receptor beta chains below all came from one sample that was sequenced in a study of OX40 agonist ivuxolimab in advanced cancers. Clones were read by immunoSEQ multiplex PCR, and TCRdb kept only the in-frame ones, dropping some. The sample comprises approximately 54,000 clones, 75% to 95% of which are singletons, and 8.5% to 9% rests with the top ten. This sample comprised CD4+ or CD8+ T cells sorted from blood, obtained in a trial of the OX40 agonist ivuxolimab. These receptor sequences come from an adult with an advanced solid tumor such as melanoma, head and neck, liver or kidney cancer.

The chain recombines TRBV29-1 with TRBJ2-7; the D gene is possibly TRBD1 (6 bases). The CDR3 length is 12 residues. In germline, CDR1 is SQVTM, CDR2 ANQGSEA. V was cut by 7 bases and J by 1 base, with 11 bases left in between. The CDR3 reads CSARGQSYEQYF. The CDR3 bases are TGCAGCGCCCGAGGACAGTCCTACGAGCAGTACTTC.

V gene TRBV7-3 combines with J gene TRBJ2-3, with a weak D call TRBD2 (6 bases). V lost 5 bases and J lost 3, with 15 bases in between. This CDR3 comprises 15 residues. Germline CDR1 SGHTA, CDR2 FQGTGA. The CDR3, as DNA: TGTGCCAGCAGCCTGCCGGGAGACGGGACAGATACGCAGTATTTT. Its translation is CASSLPGDGTDTQYF.

The chain uses TRBV28 and TRBJ1-1, with TRBD1 matching over 7 bases. Germline V gives CDR1 MDHEN, CDR2 SYDVKM. V trimming: 3 bases; J trimming: 7 bases; junction bases outside the gene matches: 5. The CDR3 has 13 amino acids. The CDR3 DNA follows: TGTGCCAGCAGTTTCAGCGACAGGGTTGAAGCTTTCTTT. Its protein is CASSFSDRVEAFF. Using reference TRBV28 and TRBJ1-1 for the parts outside the CDR3, the full variable domain is DVKVTQSSRYLVKRTGEKVFLECVQDMDHENMFWYRQDPGLGLRLIYFSYDVKMKEKGDIPEGYSVSREKKERFSLILESASTNQTSMYLCASSFSDRVEAFFGQGTRLTVV.

The chain combines TRBV7-9 with TRBJ1-1; TRBD1 might be the D (5 bases). CDR1 and CDR2 from the germline V gene are SEHNR and FQNEAQ (reference sequence). The CDR3 is made up of 15 amino acids. V dropped 5 bases and J dropped 4 bases, with 17 bases sitting between them. The DNA of the CDR3 is TGTGCCAGCAGCCCCTTGGGACTGTTCCTCACTGAAGCTTTCTTT. This translates into CASSPLGLFLTEAFF.

The V and J genes are TRBV5-1 and TRBJ2-7, with 8 bases fitting TRBD2. Unmatched junction bases numbered 0, after V lost 1 base and J lost 0 bases. Germline V gene sequence: CDR1 SGHRS, CDR2 YFSETQ. CDR3 length equals 14 residues. CDR3 nucleotide sequence: TGCGCCAGCAGCTTGAGCGGGAGCTCCTACGAGCAGTACTTC. Encoded protein: CASSLSGSSYEQYF.

The chain links TRBV9 to TRBJ1-2; TRBD1 matches 8 bases. The CDR3 consists of 15 residues. With 4 bases clipped from V and 2 bases from J, the junction kept 7 bases outside the gene matches. Germline lookup yields CDR1 SGDLS and CDR2 YYNGEE. CDR3 DNA sequence: TGTGCCAGCAGCACAGGACAGGGCTGGAACTATGGCTACACCTTC. This encodes CASSTGQGWNYGYTF.

The V and J genes are TRBV13 and TRBJ2-3, with TRBD2 matching over 10 bases. Germline CDR1 and CDR2: PRHDT and FYEKMQ (reference sequence). CDR3 length equals 15 residues. The trim removed 8 bases at V and 2 bases at J, leaving 7 bases unmatched. Written as DNA, the CDR3 is TGTGCCAGCGGGGCAAGCGGGGGGGCCACAGATACGCAGTATTTT. It is translated as CASGASGGATDTQYF.

This rearrangement joins TRBV6-5 to TRBJ1-2; D remains unclear. Germline V gives CDR1 MNHEY, CDR2 SVGAGI. This CDR3 is built from 14 residues. Trimming removed 0 bases from V and 4 bases from J, with 9 bases in between. The CDR3 spells CASSYSSGGYGYTF. The CDR3 DNA reads TGTGCCAGCAGTTACTCGAGTGGAGGCTATGGCTACACCTTC.

This chain joins TRBV7-9 and TRBJ1-1; D remains unclear. Germline CDR1 SEHNR, CDR2 FQNEAQ (reference sequence). The CDR3 loop spans 13 amino acids. Trimming cost V 4 bases and J 8 bases, with 14 bases left between them. CDR3 bases: TGTGCCAGCAGCTCCGTTAACGACGGGGAAGCTTTCTTT. It encodes CASSSVNDGEAFF. The whole variable domain, filled in from reference TRBV7-9 and TRBJ1-1, reads DTGVSQNPRHKITKRGQNVTFRCDPISEHNRLYWYRQTLGQGPEFLTYFQNEAQLEKSRLLSDRFSAERPKGSFSTLEIQRTEQGDSAMYLCASSSVNDGEAFFGQGTRLTVV.

This clone showed up just once. The rearrangement uses TRBV30 and TRBJ2-4, with 10 bases that match TRBD1. Unmatched junction bases numbered 2, after V lost 1 base and J lost 8 bases. The CDR3 is 13 amino acids. Germline CDR1 is GTSNPN and CDR2 is SVGIG (reference sequence). The CDR3 DNA reads as TGTGCCTGGAGTGGGACAGGGGGGGACATTCAGTACTTC. Amino acids: CAWSGTGGDIQYF.

The chain has TRBV27 and TRBJ1-2; no clear D gene. Germline values: CDR1 MNHEY, CDR2 SMNVEV (reference sequence). CDR3 length equals 15 residues. The V and J ends lost 5 bases and 5 bases respectively, with 18 bases between them. DNA of the CDR3: TGTGCCAGCAGTCAATTCCGGACTGGATTTTATGGCTACACCTTC. It translates to CASSQFRTGFYGYTF.

This chain connects TRBV27 to TRBJ2-2; D might be TRBD2 (5 bases). CDR1 and CDR2 from the germline V gene are MNHEY and SMNVEV (reference sequence). There are 13 residues in the CDR3. Trimming left V 11 bases short and J 1 base short, with 11 bases between. CDR3 protein: CASRAGNTGELFF. The CDR3 DNA is TGTGCCTCCCGGGCGGGGAACACCGGGGAGCTGTTTTTT.

The rearrangement uses TRBV27 and TRBJ2-3, with 11 positions matching TRBD1. Trimming at V came to 5 bases and at J to 4 bases, leaving 5 bases not matched to a gene. Germline loops: CDR1 MNHEY, CDR2 SMNVEV (reference sequence). This CDR3 is built from 15 residues. The chain's CDR3 is CASSLRTGGSDTQYF. CDR3 DNA: TGTGCCAGCAGTCTCAGGACAGGGGGCTCAGATACGCAGTATTTT.

To note about this clone: Distinct nucleotide sequences in the sample also encode this CDR3. CDR3 loop: CASSVAGGSTDTQYF. The CDR3 coding sequence is TGTGCCAGCAGCGTAGCGGGAGGGAGCACAGATACGCAGTATTTT. The chain is built from TRBV9 and TRBJ2-3; 8 bases are shared with TRBD2. This CDR3 has 15 amino acids. The V gene's germline CDR1 is SGDLS and CDR2 YYNGEE. V was clipped by 0 bases and J by 0 bases; unmatched bases: 0.

CDR3 nucleotides: TGTGCCAGCAGTTTCAGACAGACGAATGGCTACACCTTC. It yields the protein CASSFRQTNGYTF. V gene TRBV6-5 combines with J gene TRBJ1-2; perhaps TRBD1 as D (5 bases). Germline CDR1 MNHEY, CDR2 SVGAGI. Trimming left V 4 bases short and J 6 bases short, with 12 bases between. The CDR3 contains 13 residues.

In its sample, this clone ranks as medium-sized. The same CDR3 also results from other DNA sequences found in this sample. The chain is built from TRBV5-4 and TRBJ2-7; D call uncertain. Germline V gene data show CDR1 as SGHNT and CDR2 as YYREEE (reference sequence). The ends were cut back, 3 bases at V and 1 base at J, with 5 bases in the middle. The CDR3 sequence is 12 residues long. The CDR3 nucleotides are TGTGCCAGCAGCTCCGGTTCCTACGAGCAGTACTTC. It codes for CASSSGSYEQYF. Using reference TRBV5-4 and TRBJ2-7 for the parts outside the CDR3, the full variable domain is ETGVTQSPTHLIKTRGQQVTLRCSSQSGHNTVSWYQQALGQGPQFIFQYYREEENGRGNFPPRFSGLQFPNYSSELNVNALELDDSALYLCASSSGSYEQYFGPGTRLTVT.

In this sample, this clone turned up once. V gene TRBV5-6 combines with J gene TRBJ2-7, with D uncertain. Germline values: CDR1 SGHDT, CDR2 YYEEEE. CDR3 length equals 14 residues. The V end lost 0 bases, the J end lost 2 bases, and 9 bases lay between the germline ends. CDR3 loop: CASSLELLTYEQYF. CDR3 bases: TGTGCCAGCAGCTTGGAACTACTTACCTACGAGCAGTACTTC.

On this clone: At one boundary the junction diverges from the germline segment, which might be a read error. The CDR3 region has the DNA TGTGCTAGCAGCTTAGGGGGCACAGGGGAAGAGCAGTTCTTC. It specifies CASSLGGTGEEQFF. This rearrangement joins TRBV7-7 to TRBJ2-1; 7 bases fit TRBD1. The CDR3 covers 14 residues. Germline CDR1 is SSHAT and CDR2 is FNYEAQ (reference sequence).

The genes are TRBV30 and TRBJ1-2; no definite D call. The CDR3 is 14 amino acids. V lost 1 base and J 4 bases, leaving 13 bases between the germline ends. Germline V gene lookup returns CDR1 GTSNPN and CDR2 SVGIG (reference sequence). CDR3 residues: CAWSGEGVFYGYTF. Here the CDR3 DNA reads TGTGCCTGGAGTGGAGAGGGAGTATTCTATGGCTACACCTTC.

The chain is built from TRBV28 and TRBJ1-5; perhaps TRBD1 as D (5 bases). The V end lost 8 bases, the J end lost 2 bases, and 16 bases lay between the germline ends. The CDR3 sequence is 15 residues long. Germline V gives CDR1 MDHEN, CDR2 SYDVKM. The CDR3 DNA reads as TGTGCCAGCGCCATCGTGCAGGGTGGCAATCAGCCCCAGCATTTT. It specifies CASAIVQGGNQPQHF.

This sequence joins TRBV27 and TRBJ2-7; the D gene is possibly TRBD1 (6 bases). The germline gives CDR1 MNHEY, CDR2 SMNVEV (reference sequence). The V end lost 5 bases, the J end lost 4 bases, and 12 bases lay between the germline ends. This CDR3 spans 13 amino acids. The CDR3 sequence is CASSQEQGYEQYF. The CDR3 DNA reads TGTGCCAGCAGTCAAGAACAGGGTTACGAGCAGTACTTC.

This rearrangement joins TRBV7-3 to TRBJ2-3; TRBD1 aligns across 9 bases. V lost 5 bases, J lost 0 bases, and 3 bases stayed unmatched. The CDR3 sequence is 15 residues long. Germline V gene lookup returns CDR1 SGHTA and CDR2 FQGTGA. DNA of the CDR3: TGTGCCAGCAGCCCAGGGACAGGGAGCACAGATACGCAGTATTTT. Its translation is CASSPGTGSTDTQYF.

The CDR3 loop reads CASSPEGEVAATEAFF. The CDR3 region has the DNA TGTGCCAGCAGCCCCGAGGGGGAGGTCGCGGCCACTGAAGCTTTCTTT. V usage is TRBV7-9 and J usage is TRBJ1-1, with a tentative D call TRBD1 (6 bases). There are 16 residues in the CDR3. Trimming stripped 5 bases from V and 4 bases from J, with 20 bases between. Germline V lookup: CDR1 SEHNR, CDR2 FQNEAQ (reference sequence).

The V call is TRBV9, the J call TRBJ2-1; 7 bases agree with TRBD1. Per the germline V gene, CDR1 is SGDLS and CDR2 is YYNGEE. Trimming took 0 bases from V and 4 from J; bases not matched to a gene: 4. CDR3 size: 15 residues. CDR3 amino acids: CASSVVGTEYNEQFF. CDR3 in DNA: TGTGCCAGCAGCGTAGTGGGGACAGAATACAATGAGCAGTTCTTC. Full variable domain (missing parts from reference TRBV9 and TRBJ2-1): DSGVTQTPKHLITATGQRVTLRCSPRSGDLSVYWYQQSLDQGLQFLIQYYNGEERAKGNILERFSAQQFPDLHSELNLSSLELGDSALYFCASSVVGTEYNEQFFGPGTRLTVL.

This chain joins TRBV13 and TRBJ2-7; 7 positions agree with TRBD2. The CDR3 sequence is 12 residues long. V trimming: 2 bases; J trimming: 6 bases; junction bases outside the gene matches: 1. The germline CDR1 and CDR2 sequences are PRHDT and FYEKMQ (reference sequence). The CDR3 loop is CASSLTGGEQYF. CDR3 in DNA: TGTGCCAGCAGCTTAACGGGAGGCGAGCAGTACTTC.

V is TRBV4-1 and J is TRBJ2-7; the match to TRBD2 covers 8 bases. The CDR3 totals 16 residues. Losses at the gene ends were 0 bases for V and 2 bases for J; bases not matched to a gene: 6. Per the germline V gene, CDR1 is MGHRA and CDR2 is YSYEKL. Here the CDR3 reads CASSQEITSGTYEQYF. In DNA form, the CDR3 reads TGCGCCAGCAGCCAAGAGATCACTAGCGGAACCTACGAGCAGTACTTC.

The chain uses TRBV7-9 and TRBJ2-2, with 8 bases identical to TRBD1. V shed 5 bases, J shed 3 bases, and the junction held 14 bases outside the gene matches. The CDR3 is 18 amino acids. Germline CDR1 reads SEHNR; CDR2 reads FQNEAQ (reference sequence). CDR3 region: CASSRPAVEGQDTGELFF. The CDR3 DNA reads as TGTGCCAGCAGCCGCCCCGCAGTCGAGGGACAGGACACCGGGGAGCTGTTTTTT.

This chain uses TRBV11-2 with TRBJ1-5; D is ambiguous. The CDR3 contains 16 residues. Germline-derived CDR1 and CDR2 are SGHAT and FQNNGV. Trimming cost V 5 bases and J 7 bases, with 21 bases left between them. The DNA of the CDR3 is TGTGCCAGCAGCCCACCCTTTAGTGCAGAAAAGCAGCCCCAGCATTTT. This gives the protein CASSPPFSAEKQPQHF.

V usage is TRBV4-3 and J usage is TRBJ2-1; 7 bases fit TRBD1. Germline trimming cut 5 bases from V and 2 bases from J; bases unmatched to any gene: 6. Germline CDR1 and CDR2: LGHNA and YSLEER. The CDR3 runs 15 residues. CDR3 coding DNA: TGCGCCAGCAGCTCGTCCGGACAGGCCTACAATGAGCAGTTCTTC. Protein product: CASSSSGQAYNEQFF.